Sequencing of this TCR beta chain was carried out in a study of blood T cell repertoires in COVID-19. Study overall: There were acute and convalescent COVID-19 samples, and they came from the United States, Italy and Spain. In each case, the material was cDNA or gDNA derived from T cells, B-cell-depleted T cells, or PBMCs.

The germline CDR1 and CDR2 sequences are SNHLY and FYNNEI. The CDR3 is 15 residues long. Trimming stripped 7 bases from V and 2 bases from J, with 18 bases between. The authors' processing: Estimates of nucleated cell counts were drawn from the amplification of reference gene primers. Profiling relied on immunoSEQ multiplex PCR, and the TCRdb table lists in-frame clones only, not all of them. V and J calls and clone size follow that table, whereas D and trimming were derived from the DNA. Among 51,000 or so clones listed, 65% to 85% were seen once. Seattle patients were enrolled while actively infected and followed longitudinally.

The chain combines TRBV2 with TRBJ2-7; tentative D call: TRBD2 (5 bases). This clonotype was obtained from an elderly woman with COVID-19, enrolled during active disease. The sample was peripheral blood. CDR3 coding DNA: TGTGCCAGCAAACTCTCTCCAGCCGGGGCCTACGAGCAGTACTTC. It codes for CASKLSPAGAYEQYF.